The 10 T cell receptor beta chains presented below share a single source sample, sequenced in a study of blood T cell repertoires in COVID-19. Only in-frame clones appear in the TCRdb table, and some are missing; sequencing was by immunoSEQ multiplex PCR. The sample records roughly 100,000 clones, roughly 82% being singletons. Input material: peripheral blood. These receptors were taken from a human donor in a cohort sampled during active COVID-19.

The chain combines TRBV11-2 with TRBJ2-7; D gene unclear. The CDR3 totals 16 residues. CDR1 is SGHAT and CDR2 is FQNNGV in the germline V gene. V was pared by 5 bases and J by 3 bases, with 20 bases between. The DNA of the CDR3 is TGTGCCAGCAGCCCTTTTCTTTCTCCACGCGGCTACGAGCAGTACTTC. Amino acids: CASSPFLSPRGYEQYF.

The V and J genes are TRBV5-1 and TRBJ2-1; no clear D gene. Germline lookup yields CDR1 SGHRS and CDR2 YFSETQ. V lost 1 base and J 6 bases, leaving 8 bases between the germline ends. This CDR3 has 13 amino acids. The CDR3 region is CASSLSNGNEQFF. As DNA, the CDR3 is TGCGCCAGCAGCTTGTCCAACGGCAATGAGCAGTTCTTC.

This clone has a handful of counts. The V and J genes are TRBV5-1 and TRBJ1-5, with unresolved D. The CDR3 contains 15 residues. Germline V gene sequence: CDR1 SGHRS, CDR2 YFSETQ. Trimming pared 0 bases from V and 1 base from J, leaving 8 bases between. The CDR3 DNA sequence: TGCGCCAGCAGCTTGGAAGCGGGGAGCAATCAGCCCCAGCATTTT. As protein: CASSLEAGSNQPQHF.

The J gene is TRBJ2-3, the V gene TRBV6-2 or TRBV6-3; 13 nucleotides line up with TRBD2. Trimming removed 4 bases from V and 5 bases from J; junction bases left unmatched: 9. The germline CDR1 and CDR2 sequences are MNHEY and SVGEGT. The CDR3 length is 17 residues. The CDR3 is CASSFRLAGGDRDTQYF. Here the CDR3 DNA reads TGTGCCAGCAGTTTTCGACTAGCGGGAGGAGATAGAGATACGCAGTATTTT.

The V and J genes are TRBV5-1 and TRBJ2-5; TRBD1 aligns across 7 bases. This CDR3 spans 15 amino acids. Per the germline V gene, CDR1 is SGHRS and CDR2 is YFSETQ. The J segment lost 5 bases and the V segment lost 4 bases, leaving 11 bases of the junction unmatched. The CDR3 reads CASSQGQAGGETQYF. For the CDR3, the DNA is TGCGCCAGCAGCCAAGGACAGGCCGGCGGGGAGACCCAGTACTTC.

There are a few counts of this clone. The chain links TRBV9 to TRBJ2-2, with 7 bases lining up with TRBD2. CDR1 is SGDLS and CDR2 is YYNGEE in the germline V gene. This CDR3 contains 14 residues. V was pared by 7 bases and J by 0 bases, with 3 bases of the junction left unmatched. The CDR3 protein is CASRSGTNTGELFF. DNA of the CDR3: TGTGCCAGCCGAAGCGGGACGAACACCGGGGAGCTGTTTTTT.

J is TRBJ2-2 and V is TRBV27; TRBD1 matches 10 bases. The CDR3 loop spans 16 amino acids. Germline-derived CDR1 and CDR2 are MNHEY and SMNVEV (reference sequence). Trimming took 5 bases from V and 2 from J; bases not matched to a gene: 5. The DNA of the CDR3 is TGTGCCAGCAGTCCCCGGACAGGGGGTAACACCGGGGAGCTGTTTTTT. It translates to CASSPRTGGNTGELFF.

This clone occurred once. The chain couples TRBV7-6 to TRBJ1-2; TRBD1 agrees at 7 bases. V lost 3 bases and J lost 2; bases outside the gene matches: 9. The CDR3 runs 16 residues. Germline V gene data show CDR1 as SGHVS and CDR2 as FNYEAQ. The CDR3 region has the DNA TGTGCCAGCAGCTTGGATGAGGGGGCAAGGAACTATGGCTACACCTTC. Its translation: CASSLDEGARNYGYTF.

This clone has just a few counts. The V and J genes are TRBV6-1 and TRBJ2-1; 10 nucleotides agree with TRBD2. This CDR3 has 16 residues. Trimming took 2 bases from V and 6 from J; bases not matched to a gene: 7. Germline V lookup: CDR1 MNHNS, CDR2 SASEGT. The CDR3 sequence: CASSESGTSARNEQFF. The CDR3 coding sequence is TGTGCCAGCAGTGAATCGGGGACTAGCGCCCGCAATGAGCAGTTCTTC.

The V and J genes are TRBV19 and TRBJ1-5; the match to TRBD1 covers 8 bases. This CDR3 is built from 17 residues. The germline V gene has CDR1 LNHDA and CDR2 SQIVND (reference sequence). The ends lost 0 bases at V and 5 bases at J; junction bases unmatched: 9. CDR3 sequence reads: CASSIDSWTGSDQPQHF. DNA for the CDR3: TGTGCCAGTAGTATAGATAGTTGGACAGGGTCAGATCAGCCCCAGCATTTT.